In its sample, the clone carrying this T cell receptor (beta chain) was seen many times. The antigen is not known. The sample is drawn from a study of T-cell reconstitution after alpha-beta-depleted transplantation in children. Unique molecular identifiers were used to barcode this TCRbeta library. TCRdb re-derived calls from the PCR reads in MiXCR, one entry per CDR3 protein. The table lists 65,000 to 90,000 distinct CDR3 sequences, approximately 10% of them singletons. The study's findings and limits: About two months after transplant, alpha-beta T cells reportedly came from several hundred expanded graft clones. The study traced high day-60 TCRbeta diversity in some patients to surviving recipient T cells and thymic progenitors. T-cell numbers and diversity one year post-transplant derived largely from freshly generated T cells.

The source of this sequence is a boy between 10 and 17 years old with acute myeloid leukemia, due to receive a stem cell transplant. Sample: PBMCs, taken before TCRalphabeta/CD19-depleted stem cell transplant.

CDR3: CASSVPGQGSPGELFF. The CDR3 coding sequence is TGTGCCAGCAGCGTACCGGGACAGGGGTCCCCCGGGGAGCTGTTTTTT. V usage is TRBV7-9 and J usage is TRBJ2-2; 10 bases line up with TRBD1. With 5 bases clipped from V and 6 bases from J, the junction kept 9 bases outside the gene matches. This CDR3 is 16 amino acids long. Germline CDR1 is SEHNR and CDR2 is FQNEAQ (reference sequence). Full variable domain (missing parts from reference TRBV7-9 and TRBJ2-2): DTGVSQNPRHKITKRGQNVTFRCDPISEHNRLYWYRQTLGQGPEFLTYFQNEAQLEKSRLLSDRFSAERPKGSFSTLEIQRTEQGDSAMYLCASSVPGQGSPGELFFGEGSRLTVL.